Sequencing of this TCR beta chain was carried out in a study of immune heterogeneity within non-small cell lung tumors. TCRs were amplified from roughly 540 ng gDNA of bulk tumor per sample. During surgery, several far-apart biopsies were obtained from every primary tumor. Each patient presented with untreated, newly diagnosed non-small cell lung cancer and received curative surgery. It was with 32 V and 13 J primers that multiplex PCR amplified TCR beta CDR3. In TCRdb, the multiplex PCR reads were re-called with MiXCR into one record per CDR3 protein. This table has 9,500 to 11,000 distinct CDR3 sequences, around a quarter appearing once. The V gene lost 0 bases and the J gene lost 4 bases, with 7 bases spanning the gap. The germline gives CDR1 KGHSY, CDR2 FQNENV. The CDR3 runs 14 residues.

V usage is TRBV16 and J usage is TRBJ2-1; the D is unclear. Sequencing was done on a sample of lung tumor tissue. This sequence was found in a woman in her 50s with non-small cell lung cancer. The CDR3 nucleotides read TGTGCCAGCAGCCAATCTGATTGGTACAATGAGCAGTTCTTC. Translation: CASSQSDWYNEQFF.